Presented here are 28 T cell receptor beta chains from one specimen sequenced in a study of sequential checkpoint blockade in melanoma. Data came from immunoSEQ multiplex PCR; TCRdb stores just in-frame clones and leaves some out. This table holds roughly 6,400 clones, approximately 21% found once. Treatment in this sample: randomized to nivolumab then ipilimumab (arm A) or the reverse (arm B). This specimen was tumor tissue (inferred from file names), taken from a patient given nivolumab and ipilimumab in sequence. Receptors originate from a human donor with melanoma.

The chain recombines TRBV11-3 with TRBJ1-5; weak D call: TRBD1 (5 bases). The germline gives CDR1 SGHNT, CDR2 YENEEA. There are 14 residues in the CDR3. The V end was cut by 5 bases, the J end by 5 bases, with 13 bases between. This chain's CDR3 is CASSPTGLYQPQHF. DNA of the CDR3: TGTGCCAGCAGCCCAACAGGTCTCTATCAGCCCCAGCATTTT.

The rearrangement links TRBV9 to TRBJ2-3; 14 bases agree with TRBD2. J was trimmed by 0 bases and V by 5 bases; bases with no gene match: 11. The CDR3 totals 19 residues. Looked up from germline, CDR1 is SGDLS and CDR2 is YYNGEE. The CDR3 coding sequence is TGTGCCAGCAGTCCCCGGACTAGCGGGAGGATCACTAGCACAGATACGCAGTATTTT. Its protein is CASSPRTSGRITSTDTQYF.

The chain couples TRBV30 to TRBJ2-3; D ambiguous. The CDR3 consists of 11 residues. Germline V gives CDR1 GTSNPN, CDR2 SVGIG (reference sequence). V was cut by 4 bases and J by 9 bases, with 11 bases left in between. CDR3 sequence: CAWTDGYTQYF. For the CDR3, the DNA is TGTGCCTGGACGGACGGGTACACGCAGTATTTT.

The rearrangement joins TRBV6-8 to TRBJ1-5; D is perhaps TRBD1 (5 bases). The CDR3 spans 18 residues. Trimming left V 6 bases short and J 5 bases short, with 26 bases between. From germline, CDR1 is MNHGY and CDR2 SAAAGT. CDR3 sequence reads: CASSPDLRGKEDYQPQHF. CDR3 bases: TGTGCCAGCAGCCCGGACCTACGGGGGAAGGAAGATTATCAGCCCCAGCATTTT.

The chain carries TRBV29-1 and TRBJ2-2; TRBD1 is a possible D gene (6 bases). Trimming removed 3 bases at V and 6 bases at J, with 17 bases between. The CDR3 consists of 15 residues. CDR1 is SQVTM and CDR2 is ANQGSEA in the germline V gene. The CDR3 DNA follows: TGCAGCGTTGAGTCCAACCAGGGGTTTGCCGGGGAGCTGTTTTTT. Translated: CSVESNQGFAGELFF.

This rearrangement joins TRBV9 to TRBJ2-5; D gene unclear. Deletions cut 3 bases from V and 2 bases from J, with 5 bases between. CDR1 is SGDLS and CDR2 is YYNGEE in the germline V gene. This CDR3 comprises 12 residues. CDR3 in amino acids: CASSGRQETQYF. CDR3 nucleotide sequence: TGTGCCAGCAGCGGGAGACAAGAGACCCAGTACTTC.

The CDR3: CASSSGGPNTEAFF. Here the CDR3 DNA reads TGTGCCAGCAGTTCGGGGGGCCCTAACACTGAAGCTTTCTTT. This rearrangement joins TRBV6-8 to TRBJ1-1; a weak D match, TRBD1 (6 bases). V gave up 4 bases and J gave up 2 bases, with 11 bases separating them. This CDR3 is built from 14 residues. The V gene's germline CDR1 is MNHGY and CDR2 SAAAGT.

The chain links TRBV12-2 to TRBJ2-7. TRBV12-2 is given as a pseudogene. The CDR3 runs to 16 residues. In DNA form, the CDR3 reads TGTGCAAGTCGCTTAGTACCCGTTTACCTCCCCTACGAGCAGTACTTC. This codes for CASRLVPVYLPYEQYF.

In its sample, this clone was seen many times. The rearrangement links TRBV11-3 to TRBJ2-3, with D possibly being TRBD1 or TRBD2 (5 bases each). This CDR3 has 14 amino acids. Between the trimmed V and J ends, which lost 5 bases and 6 bases, there was a span of 15 bases. Germline CDR1 reads SGHNT; CDR2 reads YENEEA. The CDR3 loop is CASSPGGGVDTQYF. Written as DNA, the CDR3 is TGTGCCAGCAGCCCGGGTGGGGGAGTTGATACGCAGTATTTT.

This clone was observed once. The chain couples TRBV5-1 to TRBJ2-3; maybe TRBD2 (6 bases). The CDR3 runs to 14 residues. Trimming took 4 bases from V and 1 from J, leaving 10 bases between them. From germline, CDR1 is SGHRS and CDR2 YFSETQ. CDR3 bases: TGCGCCAGCAGCCCCGGGGAGGGCACAGATACGCAGTATTTT. Residues: CASSPGEGTDTQYF.

By share, this clone ranks as medium-sized. The V call is TRBV9, the J call TRBJ2-7; possible D gene TRBD2, 6 bases. CDR1 and CDR2 (germline): SGDLS, YYNGEE. The CDR3 sequence is 15 residues long. V dropped 0 bases and J dropped 3 bases, with 13 bases sitting between them. The chain's CDR3 is CASSVDGGPYYEQYF. The CDR3 bases are TGTGCCAGCAGCGTAGACGGGGGTCCTTACTACGAGCAGTACTTC.

The chain joins TRBV14 to TRBJ1-3, with TRBD1 matching over 7 bases. Losses at the gene ends were 1 base for V and 2 bases for J; bases not matched to a gene: 2. This CDR3 contains 15 residues. The germline V gene encodes CDR1 SGHDN and CDR2 FVKESK. The CDR3 nucleotides are TGTGCCAGCAGCCAAGGACAGGGACCTGGAAACACCATATATTTT. The encoded protein is CASSQGQGPGNTIYF. The full variable domain, rest sourced from reference TRBV14 and TRBJ1-3, is EAGVTQFPSHSVIEKGQTVTLRCDPISGHDNLYWYRRVMGKEIKFLLHFVKESKQDESGMPNNRFLAERTGGTYSTLKVQPAELEDSGVYFCASSQGQGPGNTIYFGEGSWLTVV.

This chain links TRBV19 with TRBJ2-6; 7 positions agree with TRBD1. J was trimmed by 0 bases and V by 6 bases; bases with no gene match: 2. Germline assignment: CDR1 LNHDA and CDR2 SQIVND (reference sequence). This CDR3 has 15 amino acids. CDR3 residues: CASRQGSSGANVLTF. As DNA, the CDR3 is TGTGCCAGTAGACAGGGGTCCTCTGGGGCCAACGTCCTGACTTTC.

Ten or more counts support this clone. The CDR3 DNA follows: TGTGCCAGCAGCCCCGGGGAGGGGGGAGACTATGGCTACACCTTC. Translation gives CASSPGEGGDYGYTF. The chain has TRBV11-3 and TRBJ1-2; maybe TRBD1 (6 bases). This CDR3 spans 15 amino acids. Per germline, CDR1 SGHNT and CDR2 YENEEA. Deletions cut 5 bases from V and 3 bases from J, with 16 bases between.

This clone was seen a few times. The chain joins TRBV28 to TRBJ2-2; possibly TRBD2 for D (6 bases). Trimming cost V 7 bases and J 1 base, with 10 bases left between them. The CDR3 has 14 residues. Germline V gives CDR1 MDHEN, CDR2 SYDVKM. This CDR3 is CASTGLMNTGELFF. CDR3 nucleotide sequence: TGTGCCAGCACGGGACTGATGAACACCGGGGAGCTGTTTTTT.

The chain joins TRBV10-2 to TRBJ1-1, with a weak D call TRBD1 (5 bases). This CDR3 comprises 14 residues. Between the trimmed V and J ends, which lost 3 bases and 0 bases, there was a span of 8 bases. From germline, CDR1 is WSHSY and CDR2 SAAADI. The CDR3 reads CASSEGHLNTEAFF. Here the CDR3 DNA reads TGCGCCAGCAGTGAAGGACACCTGAACACTGAAGCTTTCTTT.

The chain employs TRBV9 and TRBJ1-3; D is possibly TRBD1 (6 bases). CDR3 length: 16 residues. CDR1 is SGDLS and CDR2 is YYNGEE in the germline V gene. Trimming removed 4 bases from V and 0 bases from J, with 14 bases in between. The chain's CDR3 is CASSLQGHISGNTIYF. The CDR3 region has the DNA TGTGCCAGCAGCCTTCAGGGACATATCTCTGGAAACACCATATATTTT.

This clone was recorded many times. The chain employs TRBV11-3 and TRBJ2-1; 8 nucleotides align to TRBD2. The germline CDR1 and CDR2 sequences are SGHNT and YENEEA. V lost 1 base and J lost 7; bases outside the gene matches: 9. This CDR3 comprises 16 residues. The CDR3 spells CASSLVREGSGNEQFF. As DNA, the CDR3 is TGTGCCAGCAGCTTAGTTCGGGAGGGCTCGGGGAATGAGCAGTTCTTC.

This clone was counted between two and nine times. This sequence joins TRBV9 and TRBJ2-7; tentatively, D is TRBD1 or TRBD2 (5 bases each). The CDR3 extends over 15 amino acids. V lost 0 bases and J 2 bases, leaving 12 bases between the germline ends. Germline V lookup: CDR1 SGDLS, CDR2 YYNGEE. CDR3 region: CASSVGGTSPYEQYF. The CDR3 DNA reads TGTGCCAGCAGCGTAGGGGGGACGTCCCCCTACGAGCAGTACTTC.

The sample holds many counts of this clone. The rearrangement joins TRBV6-8 to TRBJ2-7, with 7 bases fitting TRBD2. Germline V lookup: CDR1 MNHGY, CDR2 SAAAGT. V lost 6 bases, J lost 6 bases, and 5 bases stayed unmatched. This CDR3 is 12 amino acids long. DNA for the CDR3: TGTGCCAGCAGGGACGGGGGGTGCGAGCAGTACTTC. It encodes CASRDGGCEQYF.

The gene calls are TRBV28 and TRBJ2-7; TRBD2 might be the D (5 bases). V gave up 7 bases and J gave up 2 bases, with 12 bases separating them. CDR3 length: 13 residues. The germline gives CDR1 MDHEN, CDR2 SYDVKM. The CDR3 nucleotides are TGTGCCAGCATCGCCGGGATGACCTACGAGCAGTACTTC. It specifies CASIAGMTYEQYF.

The chain couples TRBV11-3 to TRBJ2-1; D not resolved. Trimming took 0 bases from V and 10 from J, leaving 13 bases between them. The CDR3 is 14 amino acids. Germline V gives CDR1 SGHNT, CDR2 YENEEA. CDR3 DNA sequence: TGTGCCAGCAGCTTAGAGAAGCGACTCCACGAGCAGTTCTTC. This codes for CASSLEKRLHEQFF.

The chain carries TRBV11-3 and TRBJ1-2; D call uncertain. This CDR3 comprises 15 residues. Germline V gene data show CDR1 as SGHNT and CDR2 as YENEEA. V lost 0 bases, J lost 1 base, and 9 bases lay in between. The CDR3 nucleotides read TGTGCCAGCAGCTTAGAACCCGGGCTTAACTATGGCTACACCTTC. Amino acid sequence: CASSLEPGLNYGYTF.

This clone was observed a few times. The chain links TRBV29-1 to TRBJ2-6; 7 bases are shared with TRBD1. CDR1 SQVTM and CDR2 ANQGSEA come from the germline V gene. V lost 0 bases, J lost 5 bases, and 10 bases stayed unmatched. The CDR3 is made up of 17 amino acids. CDR3 amino acids: CSVEDRQGEFRANVLTF. The DNA for the CDR3 is TGCAGCGTTGAAGATCGTCAGGGGGAGTTTCGGGCCAACGTCCTGACTTTC. The full variable domain, rest sourced from reference TRBV29-1 and TRBJ2-6, is SAVISQKPSRDICQRGTSLTIQCQVDSQVTMMFWYRQQPGQSLTLIATANQGSEATYESGFVIDKFPISRPNLTFSTLTVSNMSPEDSSIYLCSVEDRQGEFRANVLTFGAGSRLTVL.

Only a few counts were recorded for this clone. The chain carries TRBV11-3 and TRBJ2-7; 9 bases map to TRBD1. Germline CDR1 SGHNT, CDR2 YENEEA. Losses at the gene ends were 4 bases for V and 4 bases for J; bases not matched to a gene: 14. This CDR3 comprises 17 residues. The CDR3 DNA sequence: TGTGCCAGCAGCTCACGGGGGACAGGGTCCCTGCTGTACGAGCAGTACTTC. It yields the protein CASSSRGTGSLLYEQYF.

This chain links TRBV16 with TRBJ1-5; possibly TRBD1 for D (5 bases). Germline CDR1 KGHSY, CDR2 FQNENV. Trimming stripped 1 base from V and 2 bases from J, with 15 bases between. This CDR3 is 17 amino acids long. The CDR3 region is CASSQLEGRWGNQPQHF. CDR3 in DNA: TGTGCCAGCAGCCAATTGGAGGGACGCTGGGGCAATCAGCCCCAGCATTTT.

The chain joins TRBV6-8 to TRBJ2-3; 7 nucleotides line up with TRBD1. This CDR3 is 14 amino acids long. V was pared by 3 bases and J by 6 bases, with 6 bases of the junction left unmatched. Germline V lookup: CDR1 MNHGY, CDR2 SAAAGT. Here the CDR3 reads CASSYQGEKDTQYF. The CDR3 DNA sequence: TGTGCCAGCAGTTATCAGGGGGAGAAGGATACGCAGTATTTT.

The sample holds a few counts of this clone. This chain connects TRBV1 to TRBJ2-1; the D call TRBD2 from the table was never checked on the DNA. TRBV1 is a recognized pseudogene. The CDR3 runs 17 residues. CDR3 residues: CASSRRLEQSSYNEQFF. The CDR3 DNA reads TGCGCCAGCAGCCGCCGACTAGAACAAAGCTCCTACAATGAGCAGTTCTTC.